The next 32 T cell receptor beta chains were all read from a single sample in a study of identical twins. TCRdb recomputed calls from the 5' RACE reads with MiXCR, one row per CDR3 protein. The repertoire holds about 1.7 million distinct CDR3 sequences, with around 29% as singletons. The sequencing input was cord blood. All receptors derive from a newborn girl in good health.

This clonotype was detected a few times. The genes are TRBV6-4 and TRBJ2-3; either TRBD1 or TRBD2 may fit D (5 bases each). Germline V CDR1 and CDR2: MRHNA, SNTAGT. V was pared by 3 bases and J by 2 bases, with 12 bases between. This CDR3 spans 15 amino acids. In DNA form, the CDR3 reads TGTGCCAGCAGTGAGAGTTTCGGGGCCACAGATACGCAGTATTTT. It specifies CASSESFGATDTQYF.

This clonotype was counted a few times. The rearrangement uses TRBV29-1 and TRBJ1-2; a weak D match, TRBD1 (5 bases). This CDR3 has 11 amino acids. Germline V CDR1 and CDR2: SQVTM, ANQGSEA. The V gene lost 7 bases and the J gene lost 6 bases, with 12 bases spanning the gap. CDR3 coding DNA: TGCAGCGCCTGGATAGGGGATGGCTACACCTTC. Translation gives CSAWIGDGYTF. The complete variable domain, with remaining parts taken from reference TRBV29-1 and TRBJ1-2, reads SAVISQKPSRDICQRGTSLTIQCQVDSQVTMMFWYRQQPGQSLTLIATANQGSEATYESGFVIDKFPISRPNLTFSTLTVSNMSPEDSSIYLCSAWIGDGYTFGSGTRLTVV.

The chain joins TRBV5-1 to TRBJ2-5; TRBD1 matches 10 bases. TRBJ2-7 matches the DNA end more closely, so the J call is doubtful. Germline V gene lookup returns CDR1 SGHRS and CDR2 YFSETQ. The CDR3 is 15 amino acids. The CDR3 region has the DNA TGCGCCAGCAGGTCCGGGACAGGGGAACTTTACGAGCAGTACTTC. As protein: CASRSGTGELYEQYF.

This chain joins TRBV10-3 and TRBJ1-2, with a weak D call TRBD1 (6 bases). Germline V gene sequence: CDR1 ENHRY, CDR2 SYGVKD. This CDR3 region has 15 residues. V lost 2 bases and J lost 4, with 14 bases in between. Here the CDR3 reads CAISEIVRGFYGYTF. The CDR3 DNA reads as TGTGCCATCAGTGAGATTGTTAGGGGGTTCTATGGCTACACCTTC.

The V gene is TRBV12-3 or TRBV12-4, the J gene TRBJ2-7, with D perhaps being TRBD1 or TRBD2 (5 bases each). With 4 bases removed from V and 3 bases from J, the gap between germline ends came to 13 bases. The CDR3 consists of 14 residues. The DNA for the CDR3 is TGTGCCAGCAGTTCCCGACAGAGGGGCTACGAGCAGTACTTC. This sequence encodes CASSSRQRGYEQYF.

As for this clonotype: No conserved phenylalanine or tryptophan ends this CDR3, so it is likely a read error. V usage is TRBV12-3 or TRBV12-4 and J usage is TRBJ2-3; D is unresolved. With 1 base removed from V and 2 bases from J, the gap between germline ends came to 7 bases. The CDR3 sequence is 14 residues long. In DNA form, the CDR3 reads TGTGCCAGCAGTTTAGGGCACTCCACAGATACGCAGTATGTT. It translates to CASSLGHSTDTQYV.

The J gene is TRBJ1-5, the V gene TRBV6-1; TRBD1 is a possible D gene (6 bases). The CDR3 covers 15 residues. Trimming cost V 4 bases and J 2 bases, with 12 bases left between them. Germline V CDR1 and CDR2: MNHNS, SASEGT. In DNA form, the CDR3 reads TGTGCCAGCAGTGTAACAGGGATGGGCAATCAGCCCCAGCATTTT. Amino acids: CASSVTGMGNQPQHF.

This clonotype was seen ten or more times. The chain is built from TRBV4-2 and TRBJ1-2, with a tentative D call TRBD1 (6 bases). Between the trimmed V and J ends, which lost 4 bases and 4 bases, there was a span of 19 bases. Germline V gene sequence: CDR1 LGHNA, CDR2 YNFKEQ. The CDR3 sequence is 16 residues long. The CDR3 DNA reads as TGTGCCAGCAGCCGCGTCTCCAGGGGCGCAAGCTATGGCTACACCTTC. Translating it yields CASSRVSRGASYGYTF.

This clonotype turned up a few times. This sequence joins TRBV7-9 and TRBJ1-2, with a possible D match to TRBD1 (6 bases). The CDR3 totals 13 residues. V dropped 5 bases and J dropped 3 bases, with 10 bases sitting between them. CDR1 and CDR2 from the germline V gene are SEHNR and FQNEAQ (reference sequence). The CDR3 DNA sequence: TGTGCCAGCAGCCCTCACAGGGACTATGGCTACACCTTC. Protein: CASSPHRDYGYTF.

As concerns this clonotype: A much larger clonotype is one base distant, so this may be a read error. V and J are TRBV12-3 or TRBV12-4 and TRBJ2-1; D is ambiguous. The CDR3 length is 17 residues. The CDR3 spells CASTTLSRRSSYNERFF. The CDR3 nucleotides are TGTGCCAGCACCACCCTTTCTAGAAGGAGCTCCTACAATGAGCGGTTCTTC.

The V and J genes are TRBV6-1 and TRBJ2-6, with D perhaps TRBD1 or TRBD2 (5 bases each). The CDR3 runs 14 residues. Trimming cost V 8 bases and J 0 bases, with 8 bases left between them. Germline V CDR1 and CDR2: MNHNS, SASEGT. As DNA, the CDR3 is TGTGCCAGCGGTGGGGGCTCTGGGGCCAACGTCCTGACTTTC. This translates into CASGGGSGANVLTF.

This clonotype has at least ten counts. A single base separates this from a much larger clone, so it may be a read error. The V gene is TRBV21-1, the J gene TRBJ2-5. TRBV21-1 is classified as a pseudogene. CDR3 size: 10 residues. CDR3 sequence: CASSKETQYF. CDR3 in DNA: TGTGCCAGCAGCAAAGAGACCCAGTACTTC.

This clonotype showed up just a few times. The chain recombines TRBV7-2 with TRBJ1-1; D gene uncertain. The CDR3 extends over 15 amino acids. Trimming left V 4 bases short and J 0 bases short, with 12 bases between. Per the germline V gene, CDR1 is SGHTA and CDR2 is FQGNSA. CDR3 sequence (DNA): TGTGCCAGCAGCTCCGACAACACACTGAACACTGAAGCTTTCTTT. This encodes CASSSDNTLNTEAFF.

The chain employs TRBV30 and TRBJ1-5; a possible D gene is TRBD1 (5 bases). The CDR3 runs 15 residues. V was trimmed by 0 bases and J by 3 bases, leaving 12 bases between them. Germline loops: CDR1 GTSNPN, CDR2 SVGIG (reference sequence). This chain's CDR3 is CAWSVPTAANQPQHF. CDR3 DNA: TGTGCCTGGAGTGTCCCGACAGCGGCCAATCAGCCCCAGCATTTT.

A few counts support this clonotype. The chain uses TRBV11-3 and TRBJ1-2; 8 bases match TRBD1. Germline V gene data show CDR1 as SGHNT and CDR2 as YENEEA. CDR3 size: 14 residues. Trimming cost V 1 base and J 6 bases; bases outside gene matches: 4. In nucleotides, the CDR3 is TGTGCCAGCAGCTTAGCGGACAGGGCAGATGGCTACACCTTC. Amino acid sequence: CASSLADRADGYTF.

Ten or more counts support this clonotype. The chain employs TRBV11-2 and TRBJ2-7; D is perhaps TRBD2 (5 bases). V lost 7 bases and J lost 0, with 19 bases in between. This CDR3 comprises 16 residues. Germline V gene lookup returns CDR1 SGHAT and CDR2 FQNNGV. CDR3 region: CASTLHPASHSYEQYF. CDR3 bases: TGTGCCAGCACCCTACATCCCGCTAGCCACTCCTACGAGCAGTACTTC.

This clonotype was counted ten times or more. The rearrangement uses TRBV7-2 and TRBJ2-7, with 13 bases fitting TRBD2. V lost 5 bases to trimming and J lost 2 bases; unmatched junction nucleotides: 3. The germline gives CDR1 SGHTA, CDR2 FQGNSA. The CDR3 covers 15 residues. CDR3 nucleotides: TGTGCCAGCAGCGCCACTAGCGGGGGGGCCTACGAGCAGTACTTC. Residues: CASSATSGGAYEQYF.

The V gene is TRBV27, the J gene TRBJ2-1; 11 bases are a match to TRBD2. V lost 5 bases, J lost 5 bases, and 17 bases stayed unmatched. CDR3 length: 19 residues. CDR1 is MNHEY, CDR2 SMNVEV, per germline (reference sequence). In DNA, the CDR3 is TGTGCCAGCAGTCCGCGTATCGCGATACTAGCGGGAGAGGACAATGAGCAGTTCTTC. As protein: CASSPRIAILAGEDNEQFF.

The rearrangement joins TRBV12-3 or TRBV12-4 to TRBJ2-3; TRBD2 aligns across 9 bases. With V trimmed by 2 bases and J by 2 bases, 5 bases remained unmatched. The CDR3 is 16 amino acids. The CDR3 reads CASSLYASGDTDTQYF. CDR3 DNA sequence: TGTGCCAGCAGTTTATACGCTAGCGGGGACACAGATACGCAGTATTTT.

This clonotype was observed a few times. One junction end disagrees with the germline gene, perhaps due to a read error. The chain uses TRBV7-7 and TRBJ2-5; D possibly uses TRBD1 or TRBD2 (5 bases each). Germline values: CDR1 SSHAT, CDR2 FNYEAQ (reference sequence). The CDR3 is made up of 16 amino acids. CDR3 coding DNA: TGTGCTAGCAGCCCAGGGAGACAGTTCGCCCAAGAGACCCAGTACTTC. Protein product: CASSPGRQFAQETQYF. Together with reference TRBV7-7 and TRBJ2-5, the CDR3 gives the full variable domain: GAGVSQSPRYKVTKRGQDVTLRCDPISSHATLYWYQQALGQGPEFLTYFNYEAQPDKSGLPSDRFSAERPEGSISTLTIQRTEQRDSAMYRCASSPGRQFAQETQYFGPGTRLLVL.

J is TRBJ1-4 and V is TRBV5-6, with D possibly TRBD1 on 6 matching bases. Trimming shortened V by 2 bases and J by 8 bases, and 10 bases separated the two germline ends. Germline V CDR1 and CDR2: SGHDT, YYEEEE. The CDR3 consists of 13 residues. CDR3: CASSLRGQEKLFF. The CDR3 DNA sequence: TGTGCCAGCAGCTTACGGGGGCAGGAAAAACTGTTTTTT.

The chain combines TRBV5-1 with TRBJ2-3; 8 bases agree with TRBD2. Trimming removed 7 bases from V and 1 base from J; junction bases left unmatched: 8. The CDR3 has 15 residues. CDR1 is SGHRS, CDR2 YFSETQ, per germline. DNA for the CDR3: TGCGCCAGCGGGGTAACTAGCGGACGCACAGATACGCAGTATTTT. It translates to CASGVTSGRTDTQYF. The whole variable domain, filled in from reference TRBV5-1 and TRBJ2-3, reads KAGVTQTPRYLIKTRGQQVTLSCSPISGHRSVSWYQQTPGQGLQFLFEYFSETQRNKGNFPGRFSGRQFSNSRSEMNVSTLELGDSALYLCASGVTSGRTDTQYFGPGTRLTVL.

The chain links TRBV20-1 to TRBJ2-1, with no clear D. From germline, CDR1 is DFQATT and CDR2 SNEGSKA (reference sequence). The CDR3 totals 12 residues. V shed 1 base and J shed 15 bases, with 16 bases lying between them. The CDR3 loop reads CSARAWRIKPFF. CDR3 DNA sequence: TGCAGTGCTAGAGCATGGCGAATTAAACCGTTCTTC.

This clonotype was counted many times. V and J are TRBV29-1 and TRBJ1-2; tentatively, D is TRBD1 (6 bases). The CDR3 covers 15 residues. Trimming took off 3 bases at V and 4 bases at J, with 18 bases between the two ends. The germline V gene encodes CDR1 SQVTM and CDR2 ANQGSEA. In DNA form, the CDR3 reads TGCAGCGTTGATAGCGAGGGGGACGCTTTCTATGGCTACACCTTC. It encodes CSVDSEGDAFYGYTF.

This clonotype was found many times. V usage is TRBV5-1 and J usage is TRBJ1-2, with D unclear. The germline gives CDR1 SGHRS, CDR2 YFSETQ. This CDR3 has 14 residues. The ends were cut back, 4 bases at V and 4 bases at J, with 14 bases in the middle. For the CDR3, the DNA is TGCGCCAGCAGCCCCCGGACCTTCGGCTATGGCTACACCTTC. Translating it yields CASSPRTFGYGYTF.

This chain uses TRBV20-1 with TRBJ1-1; D is ambiguous. V was trimmed by 2 bases and J by 3 bases, leaving 19 bases between them. Germline CDR1 is DFQATT and CDR2 is SNEGSKA (reference sequence). The CDR3 runs to 16 residues. The CDR3 reads CSARSPSWRVYTEAFF. Here the CDR3 DNA reads TGCAGTGCTAGATCCCCCTCGTGGAGGGTCTACACTGAAGCTTTCTTT.

This clonotype was counted at least ten times. The rearrangement uses TRBV12-3 or TRBV12-4 and TRBJ2-5, with D hard to call. The CDR3 contains 15 residues. V was trimmed by 2 bases and J by 5 bases, leaving 15 bases between them. CDR3: CASSLFEDPGETQYF. Here the CDR3 DNA reads TGTGCCAGCAGTTTATTCGAGGACCCTGGGGAGACCCAGTACTTC.

The table lists this clonotype with a count of one. V usage is TRBV20-1 and J usage is TRBJ1-5, with 11 nucleotides matching TRBD1. V lost 6 bases to trimming and J lost 1 base; unmatched junction nucleotides: 8. This CDR3 contains 16 residues. The germline V gene encodes CDR1 DFQATT and CDR2 SNEGSKA (reference sequence). The CDR3 DNA reads TGCAGTGCCCGGACAGGGGGCGCGAAGAGCAATCAGCCCCAGCATTTT. Its protein product is CSARTGGAKSNQPQHF.

This clonotype turned up a few times. The rearrangement uses TRBV20-1 and TRBJ2-7; TRBD2 might be the D (5 bases). CDR1 and CDR2 from the germline V gene are DFQATT and SNEGSKA (reference sequence). Trimming removed 1 base at V and 3 bases at J, with 10 bases between. The CDR3 is made up of 13 amino acids. This CDR3 reads CSARGRIFYEQYF. The CDR3 nucleotides read TGCAGTGCTAGAGGGAGGATCTTCTACGAGCAGTACTTC.

This clonotype has ten or more counts. The chain couples TRBV3-1 to TRBJ2-3; 8 bases agree with TRBD2. Germline loops: CDR1 LGHDT, CDR2 YNNKEL (reference sequence). The CDR3 has 15 amino acids. Trimming took 0 bases from V and 3 from J; bases not matched to a gene: 2. The CDR3 DNA reads TGTGCCAGCAGCCAAGACGGGAGGGCAACAGATACGCAGTATTTT. This sequence encodes CASSQDGRATDTQYF.

This clonotype turned up a few times. V and J are TRBV12-5 and TRBJ1-1; no clear D. The germline gives CDR1 LGHNT, CDR2 FRNRAP. Trimming pared 3 bases from V and 1 base from J, leaving 9 bases between. The CDR3 covers 14 residues. Written as DNA, the CDR3 is TGTGCTAGTGGTTTAGGAGGTTCGAACACTGAAGCTTTCTTT. Translating it yields CASGLGGSNTEAFF.

This clonotype was observed a handful of times. The chain uses TRBV7-2 and TRBJ2-1; 14 positions agree with TRBD2. CDR1 and CDR2 from the germline V gene are SGHTA and FQGNSA. CDR3 size: 20 residues. The J segment lost 2 bases and the V segment lost 3 bases, leaving 12 bases of the junction unmatched. CDR3 residues: CASSLYKRLAGGSTYNEQFF. In DNA, the CDR3 is TGTGCCAGCAGCTTGTACAAAAGACTAGCGGGAGGGTCCACCTACAATGAGCAGTTCTTC.